The clone carrying this TCR beta chain showed up just a few times. V shed 4 bases and J 2 bases; nucleotides not matched to a gene: 19. This CDR3 has 20 amino acids. CDR1 and CDR2 from the germline V gene are SGDLS and YYNGEE. The record originates from a study of T cells after yellow fever vaccination. TCRdb re-derived calls from the 5' RACE reads in MiXCR, one entry per CDR3 protein. Here the sample spans some 670,000 distinct CDR3 sequences, 9% to 15% being singletons. Here the sequenced sample was PBMCs, taken on the day of the yellow fever booster vaccination. The chain recombines TRBV9 with TRBJ2-2; 8 bases line up with TRBD2. The receptor comes from a man aged 25-45 years who received the YFV17D yellow fever vaccine. The DNA for the CDR3 is TGTGCCAGCAGCTTCCCCAGCGGGAGTTATGTAGGTTCCAACACCGGGGAGCTGTTTTTT. Encoded protein: CASSFPSGSYVGSNTGELFF.